This T cell receptor (beta chain) was sequenced for a study of graft-versus-host responses after intestinal transplantation. Study-wide background: Recipients across the board were started on anti-thymocyte globulin induction, then kept on tacrolimus and steroids for about 3 years.

General study findings and limits: Some patients had graft-donor T cell macrochimerism, and their allografts showed high graft-versus-host to host-versus-graft clonal ratios. Detection of GvH clones occurred in recipient marrow, and some had their first appearance in ileum or blood.

Profiling relied on immunoSEQ multiplex PCR, and the TCRdb table lists in-frame clones only, not all of them. The top ten hold more than 0.85% of the sample, which has about 14,000 clones, around 40% seen once. J was trimmed by 8 bases and V by 4 bases; bases with no gene match: 10. The CDR3 extends over 13 amino acids. Germline CDR1 GTSNPN, CDR2 SVGIG (reference sequence). The specimen was alloreactive CD4+ T cells from a mixed lymphocyte reaction culture, collected before intestinal transplant. The subset: CFSE-low proliferating T cells sorted from roughly six-day pre-transplant mixed lymphocyte reaction (GvH or HvG direction). V usage is TRBV30 and J usage is TRBJ1-2, with 7 bases lining up with TRBD1. The TCR comes from a human patient who received an intestinal transplant. CDR3 residues: CAWTVRGGWGYTF. The CDR3 DNA reads as TGTGCCTGGACTGTCCGAGGGGGCTGGGGCTACACCTTC. Looking up the rest from reference TRBV30 and TRBJ1-2 gives the full variable domain: SQTIHQWPATLVQPVGSPLSLECTVEGTSNPNLYWYRQAAGRGLQLLFYSVGIGQISSEVPQNLSASRPQDRQFILSSKKLLLSDSGFYLCAWTVRGGWGYTFGSGTRLTVV.